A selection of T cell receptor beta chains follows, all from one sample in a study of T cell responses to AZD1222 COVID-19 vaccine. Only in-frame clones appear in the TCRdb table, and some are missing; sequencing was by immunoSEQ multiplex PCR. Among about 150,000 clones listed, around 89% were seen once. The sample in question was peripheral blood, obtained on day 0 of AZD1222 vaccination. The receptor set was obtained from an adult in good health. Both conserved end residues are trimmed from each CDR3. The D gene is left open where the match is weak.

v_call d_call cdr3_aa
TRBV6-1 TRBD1 ASSERQGNYEQY
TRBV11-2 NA ASSPGSDTQY
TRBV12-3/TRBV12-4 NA ASSLGQNTEAF
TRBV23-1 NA ASSQSGSPKANYGYT
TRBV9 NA ASSVGGAQGNTIY
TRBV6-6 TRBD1 ASSRTGGDYGYT
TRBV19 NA ASRSYLSSYNEQF
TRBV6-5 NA ASSSPGPSYEQY
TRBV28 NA ASLLGGVNQPQH
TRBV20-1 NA SASNYEQY
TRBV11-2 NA ASSPPGAVGYT
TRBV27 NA ASSSDAEETQY
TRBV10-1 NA ASSDRGGYT
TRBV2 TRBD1 ASSPRTGTGNTIY
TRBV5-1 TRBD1 ASSPAQGVVGELF
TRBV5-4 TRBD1 ASSLAGGVETQY
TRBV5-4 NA ASSLKGHLFTGELF
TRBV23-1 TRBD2 ASSRPKRGARFANTGELF
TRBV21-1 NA ASSDEQGLQPQH
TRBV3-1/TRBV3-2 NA ASSQGEGRGSNQPQH
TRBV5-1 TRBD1 ASSLGGTGNSPLH
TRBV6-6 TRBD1 ASSRLGGRWGYGYT
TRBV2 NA ASTGDRRTEAF
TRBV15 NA ATSRKGNQPQH
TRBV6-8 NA ASSHSPLH
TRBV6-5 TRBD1 ATDRGTEAF
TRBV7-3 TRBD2 ASSHGGLAGTDTQY
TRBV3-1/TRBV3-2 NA ASSQDPSRETQY
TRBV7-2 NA ASSPRGSRGEKLF
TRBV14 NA ASSRFQGTREY
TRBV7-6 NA ASSLDTGELF
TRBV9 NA ASSVGAGVNYGYT
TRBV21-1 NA ASSSPGDRAPHEQY
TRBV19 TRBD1 ASRLDRVTTGELF
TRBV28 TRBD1 ATLTRTGRSGNTIY
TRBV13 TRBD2 ASSPASGGTPYEQY
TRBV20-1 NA SASLGAGEQY
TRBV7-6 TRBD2 ASSLKSGGADYEQY
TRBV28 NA ASPLPVGSNTEAF
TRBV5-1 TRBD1 ASSLVSGGNSPLH
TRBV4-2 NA ASSQGEATNEKLF
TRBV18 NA ASSSGPNQPQH
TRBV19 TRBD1 ASSIQGDETQY